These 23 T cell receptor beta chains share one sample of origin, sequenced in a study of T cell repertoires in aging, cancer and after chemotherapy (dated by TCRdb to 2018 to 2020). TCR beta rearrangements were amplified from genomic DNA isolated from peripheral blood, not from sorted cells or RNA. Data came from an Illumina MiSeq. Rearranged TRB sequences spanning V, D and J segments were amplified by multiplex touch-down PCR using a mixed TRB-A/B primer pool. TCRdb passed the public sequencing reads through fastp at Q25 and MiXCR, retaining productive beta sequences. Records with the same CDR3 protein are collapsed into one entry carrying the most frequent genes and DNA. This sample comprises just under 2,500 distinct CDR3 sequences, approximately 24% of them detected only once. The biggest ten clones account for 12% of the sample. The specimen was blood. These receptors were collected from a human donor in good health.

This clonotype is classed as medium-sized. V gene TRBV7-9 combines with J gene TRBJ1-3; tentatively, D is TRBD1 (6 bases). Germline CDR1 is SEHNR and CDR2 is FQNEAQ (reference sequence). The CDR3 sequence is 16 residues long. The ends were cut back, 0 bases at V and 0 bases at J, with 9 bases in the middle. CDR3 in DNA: TGTGCCAGCAGCTTAGCCGGACAGTACTCTGGAAACACCATATATTTT. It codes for CASSLAGQYSGNTIYF. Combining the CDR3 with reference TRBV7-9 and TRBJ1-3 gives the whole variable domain DTGVSQNPRHKITKRGQNVTFRCDPISEHNRLYWYRQTLGQGPEFLTYFQNEAQLEKSRLLSDRFSAERPKGSFSTLEIQRTEQGDSAMYLCASSLAGQYSGNTIYFGEGSWLTVV.

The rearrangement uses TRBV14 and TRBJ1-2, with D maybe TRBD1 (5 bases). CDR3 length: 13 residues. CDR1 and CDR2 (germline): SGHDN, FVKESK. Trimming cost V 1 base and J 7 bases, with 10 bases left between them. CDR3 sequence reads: CASSQAQGLGYTF. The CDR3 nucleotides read TGTGCCAGCAGCCAAGCCCAGGGTCTTGGCTACACCTTC. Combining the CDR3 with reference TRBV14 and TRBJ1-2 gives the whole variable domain EAGVTQFPSHSVIEKGQTVTLRCDPISGHDNLYWYRRVMGKEIKFLLHFVKESKQDESGMPNNRFLAERTGGTYSTLKVQPAELEDSGVYFCASSQAQGLGYTFGSGTRLTVV.

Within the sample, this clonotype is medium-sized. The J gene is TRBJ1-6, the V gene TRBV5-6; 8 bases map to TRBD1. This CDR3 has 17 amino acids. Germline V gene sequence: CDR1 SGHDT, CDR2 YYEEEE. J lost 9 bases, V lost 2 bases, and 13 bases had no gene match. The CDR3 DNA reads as TGTGCCAGCAGCTTCACTTTCGAGACAGGGGTGAGTTCACCCCTCCACTTT. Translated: CASSFTFETGVSSPLHF.

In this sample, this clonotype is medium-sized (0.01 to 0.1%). This CDR3 reads CASSTGTYYEQYF. CDR3 nucleotide sequence: TGTGCCAGCAGTACCGGGACATACTACGAGCAGTACTTC. The chain has TRBV6-1 and TRBJ2-7; tentatively, D is TRBD1 (6 bases). The CDR3 totals 13 residues. V was cut by 5 bases and J by 3 bases, with 11 bases left in between. Per germline, CDR1 MNHNS and CDR2 SASEGT.

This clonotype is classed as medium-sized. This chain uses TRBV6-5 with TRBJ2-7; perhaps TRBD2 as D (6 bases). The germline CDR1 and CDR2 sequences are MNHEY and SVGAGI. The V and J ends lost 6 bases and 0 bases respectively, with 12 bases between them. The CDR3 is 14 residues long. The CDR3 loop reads CASRPDGSSYEQYF. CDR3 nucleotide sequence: TGTGCCAGCAGACCCGACGGGAGCTCCTACGAGCAGTACTTC.

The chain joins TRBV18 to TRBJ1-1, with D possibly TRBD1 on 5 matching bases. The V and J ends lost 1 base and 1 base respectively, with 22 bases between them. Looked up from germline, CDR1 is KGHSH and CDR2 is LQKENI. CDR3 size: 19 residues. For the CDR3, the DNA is TGTGCCAGCTCACCACAAAAGGGGTCGACGGGTATGGGGAACACTGAAGCTTTCTTT. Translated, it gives CASSPQKGSTGMGNTEAFF.

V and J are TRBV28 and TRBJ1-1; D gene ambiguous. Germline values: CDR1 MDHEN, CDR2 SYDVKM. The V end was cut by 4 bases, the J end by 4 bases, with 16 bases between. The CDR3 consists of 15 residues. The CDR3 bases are TGTGCCAGCAGTTCCGGGCTCCCGCCGGCCACTGAAGCTTTCTTT. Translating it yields CASSSGLPPATEAFF.

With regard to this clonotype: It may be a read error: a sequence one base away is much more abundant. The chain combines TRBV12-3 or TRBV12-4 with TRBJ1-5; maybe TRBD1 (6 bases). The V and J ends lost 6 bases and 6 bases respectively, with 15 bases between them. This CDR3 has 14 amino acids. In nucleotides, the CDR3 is TGTGCCAGCAGACCACAGGGTAATGGTCAGCCCCAGCATTTT. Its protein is CASRPQGNGQPQHF.

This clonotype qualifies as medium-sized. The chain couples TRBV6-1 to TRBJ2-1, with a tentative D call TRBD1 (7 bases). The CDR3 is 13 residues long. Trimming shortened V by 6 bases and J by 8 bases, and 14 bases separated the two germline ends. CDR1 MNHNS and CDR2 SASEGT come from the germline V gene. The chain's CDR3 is CASREGAKDEQFF. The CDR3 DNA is TGTGCCAGCAGGGAGGGGGCTAAGGATGAGCAGTTCTTC.

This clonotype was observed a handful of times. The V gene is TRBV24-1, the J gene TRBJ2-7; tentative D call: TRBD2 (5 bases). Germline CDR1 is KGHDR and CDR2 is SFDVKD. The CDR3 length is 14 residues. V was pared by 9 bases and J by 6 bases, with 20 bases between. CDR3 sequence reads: CATPEGPGRVEQYF. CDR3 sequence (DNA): TGTGCCACCCCTGAGGGTCCGGGAAGGGTCGAGCAGTACTTC.

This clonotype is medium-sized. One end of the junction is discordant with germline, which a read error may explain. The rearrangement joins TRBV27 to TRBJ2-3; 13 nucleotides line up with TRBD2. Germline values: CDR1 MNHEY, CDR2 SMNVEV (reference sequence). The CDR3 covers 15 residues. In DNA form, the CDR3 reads TGTGCCAGCAGTCCCGGGACTAGCGGGGCACAGATAAACAATTTT. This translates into CASSPGTSGAQINNF.

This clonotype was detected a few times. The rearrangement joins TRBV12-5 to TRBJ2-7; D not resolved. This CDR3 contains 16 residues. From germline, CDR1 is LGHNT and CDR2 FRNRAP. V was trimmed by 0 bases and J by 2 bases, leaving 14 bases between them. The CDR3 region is CASGLVRTTRPYEQYF. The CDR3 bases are TGTGCTAGTGGTTTGGTACGCACAACCAGACCCTACGAGCAGTACTTC. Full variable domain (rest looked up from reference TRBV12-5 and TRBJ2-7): DARVTQTPRHKVTEMGQEVTMRCQPILGHNTVFWYRQTMMQGLELLAYFRNRAPLDDSGMPKDRFSAEMPDATLATLKIQPSEPRDSAVYFCASGLVRTTRPYEQYFGPGTRLTVT.

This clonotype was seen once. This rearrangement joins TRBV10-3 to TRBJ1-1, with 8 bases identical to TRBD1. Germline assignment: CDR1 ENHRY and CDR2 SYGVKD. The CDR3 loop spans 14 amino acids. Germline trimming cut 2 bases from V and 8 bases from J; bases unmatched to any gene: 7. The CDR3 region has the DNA TGTGCCATCAGTGAGGCGGGTGGACAGGGCGAAGCTTTCTTT. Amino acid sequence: CAISEAGGQGEAFF.

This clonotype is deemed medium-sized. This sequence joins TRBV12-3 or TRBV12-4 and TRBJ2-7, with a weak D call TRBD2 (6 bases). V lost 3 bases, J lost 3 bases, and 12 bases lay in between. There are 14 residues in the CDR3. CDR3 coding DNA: TGTGCCAGCAGTTTGCGCGGGGTGCGCTACGAGCAGTACTTC. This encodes CASSLRGVRYEQYF.

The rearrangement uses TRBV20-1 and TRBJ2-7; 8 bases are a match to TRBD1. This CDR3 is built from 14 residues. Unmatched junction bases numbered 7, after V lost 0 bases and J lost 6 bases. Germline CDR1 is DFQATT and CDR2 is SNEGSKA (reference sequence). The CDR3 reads CSARDSTGVGEQYF. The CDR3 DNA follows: TGCAGTGCTAGAGATTCGACAGGGGTGGGCGAGCAGTACTTC.

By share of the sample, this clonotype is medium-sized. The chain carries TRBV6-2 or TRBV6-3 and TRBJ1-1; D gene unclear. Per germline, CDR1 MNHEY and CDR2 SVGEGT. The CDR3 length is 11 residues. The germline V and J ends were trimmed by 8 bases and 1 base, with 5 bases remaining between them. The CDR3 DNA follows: TGTGCCAGCCGGGCGAACACTGAAGCTTTCTTT. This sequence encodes CASRANTEAFF.

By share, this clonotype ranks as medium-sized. DNA of the CDR3: TGTGCCAGCAGCTTAACAATGAATCAGCCCCAGCATTTT. Translation gives CASSLTMNQPQHF. V gene TRBV7-6 combines with J gene TRBJ1-5; D not resolved. V was pared by 2 bases and J by 4 bases, with 6 bases between. Germline loops: CDR1 SGHVS, CDR2 FNYEAQ. The CDR3 length is 13 residues.

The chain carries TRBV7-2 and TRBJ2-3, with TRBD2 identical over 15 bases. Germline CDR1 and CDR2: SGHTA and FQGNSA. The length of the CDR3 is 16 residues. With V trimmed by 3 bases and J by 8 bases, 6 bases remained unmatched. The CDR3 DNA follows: TGTGCCAGCAGCTTGGGGACTAGCGGGGGGAAGTTTACGCAGTATTTT. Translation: CASSLGTSGGKFTQYF.

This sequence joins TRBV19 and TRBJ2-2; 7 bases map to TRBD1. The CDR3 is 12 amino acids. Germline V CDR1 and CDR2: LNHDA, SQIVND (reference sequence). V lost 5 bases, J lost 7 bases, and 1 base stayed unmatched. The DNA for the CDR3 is TGTGCCAGTAGTGGGGACAGCGGGGAGCTGTTTTTT. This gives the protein CASSGDSGELFF.

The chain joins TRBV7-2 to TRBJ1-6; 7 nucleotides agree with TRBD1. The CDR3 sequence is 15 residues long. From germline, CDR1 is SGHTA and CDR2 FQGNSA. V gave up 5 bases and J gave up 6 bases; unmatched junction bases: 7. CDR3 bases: TGTGCCAGCAGCGATCGACAGGGCGGTAATTCACCCCTCCACTTT. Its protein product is CASSDRQGGNSPLHF.

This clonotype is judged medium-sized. Written as DNA, the CDR3 is TGTGCCAGCATATCAGGGTCTGGGGCCAACGTCCTGACTTTC. It translates to CASISGSGANVLTF. The rearrangement joins TRBV12-3 or TRBV12-4 to TRBJ2-6; maybe TRBD1 (5 bases). The CDR3 length is 14 residues. Trimming cost V 7 bases and J 1 base, with 8 bases left between them.

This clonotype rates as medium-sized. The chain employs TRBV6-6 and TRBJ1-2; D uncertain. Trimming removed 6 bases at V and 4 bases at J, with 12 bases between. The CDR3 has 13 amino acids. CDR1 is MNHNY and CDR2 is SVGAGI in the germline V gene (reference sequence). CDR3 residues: CASRAGHGYGYTF. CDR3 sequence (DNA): TGTGCCAGCAGAGCTGGGCACGGCTATGGCTACACCTTC.

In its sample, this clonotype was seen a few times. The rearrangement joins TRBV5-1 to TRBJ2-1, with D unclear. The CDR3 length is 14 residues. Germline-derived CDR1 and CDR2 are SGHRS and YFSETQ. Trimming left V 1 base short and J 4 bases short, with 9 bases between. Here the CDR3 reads CASSLQDGYNEQFF. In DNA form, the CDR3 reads TGCGCCAGCAGCTTGCAGGACGGGTACAATGAGCAGTTCTTC.